This T cell receptor (beta chain) comes out of a study of control samples from healthy donors and cancer patients. This clone occurred once. Germline V gene data show CDR1 as SGDLS and CDR2 as YYNGEE. This CDR3 spans 14 amino acids. V was shortened by 0 bases and J by 5 bases, with 9 bases between the two germline ends. The table came from immunoSEQ multiplex PCR; TCRdb's copy has only in-frame clones and leaves some out. The repertoire holds around 59,000 clones, with about 92% as singletons. The chain has TRBV9 and TRBJ2-1; D gene unclear. The sequence came from a man in his forties with colorectal cancer. Sequencing used PBMCs. Here the CDR3 reads CASSVAPQNNEQFF. In DNA, the CDR3 is TGTGCCAGCAGCGTAGCTCCCCAAAACAATGAGCAGTTCTTC.